A selection of T cell receptor beta chains follows, all from one sample in a study of T-cell memory formation after mild COVID-19. TCRdb fed the 5' RACE reads into MiXCR, producing one record per CDR3 protein. Of more than 300,000 distinct CDR3 sequences listed, over 11% were seen once; the top ten hold 20% to 25%. The source material was PBMCs or a T cell subset sorted from them (not recorded which). The source is a man between 18 and 35 years old who had mild COVID-19 (a few samples of this study predate the infection). Cell type and time point are not known. Each CDR3 is given with its conserved first and last residue. The order of the fields is CDR3 length, J gene, V gene, clone size, D gene, CDR3 DNA, CDR3 protein. D genes are given only for firm matches. For some rows the clone size is stated as once, few or many, or as a class when expanded; others skip it.

length: 15; J: TRBJ2-4; V: TRBV4-2; size: .; D: .; DNA: TGTGCCAGCAGCCAAGATGGGGGCGGGGGAAACATTCAGTACTTC; CDR3: CASSQDGGGGNIQYF
length: 15; J: TRBJ2-3; V: TRBV4-3; size: .; D: TRBD1; DNA: TGCGCCAGCAGCCAAGATGAACAGGGGGCAAATACGCAGTATTTT; CDR3: CASSQDEQGANTQYF
length: 12; J: TRBJ1-6; V: TRBV12-3/TRBV12-4; size: few; D: .; DNA: TGTGCCAGCAGTGAGGAGCAATCACCCCTCCACTTT; CDR3: CASSEEQSPLHF
length: 11; J: TRBJ2-7; V: TRBV15; size: few; D: .; DNA: TGTGCCACCAGGGGGTTGGCAGAGCAGTACTTC; CDR3: CATRGLAEQYF
length: 13; J: TRBJ1-2; V: TRBV6-5; size: .; D: .; DNA: TGTGCCAGCAGTTATCGACGGGGGGACGGCTACACCTTC; CDR3: CASSYRRGDGYTF
length: 16; J: TRBJ1-1; V: TRBV28; size: .; D: .; DNA: TGTGCCAGCAGTTTTGGAGTACGGGGAACCCTCACTGAAGCTTTCTTT; CDR3: CASSFGVRGTLTEAFF
length: 15; J: TRBJ2-4; V: TRBV5-1; size: many; D: .; DNA: TGCGCCAGCAGCCCCACCACAGGGCGGAAAAACATTCAGTACTTC; CDR3: CASSPTTGRKNIQYF
length: 11; J: TRBJ2-3; V: TRBV28; size: .; D: .; DNA: TGTGCCAGCAGTGGCGGAAATTCGCAGTATTTT; CDR3: CASSGGNSQYF
length: 13; J: TRBJ1-1; V: TRBV3-1; size: few; D: .; DNA: TGTGCCAGCAGCCGTCGGTGGGACACTGAAGCTTTCTTT; CDR3: CASSRRWDTEAFF
length: 14; J: TRBJ1-2; V: TRBV4-3; size: few; D: .; DNA: TGCGCCAGCAGCCACACACGGGCTAACTATGGCTACACCTTC; CDR3: CASSHTRANYGYTF
length: 17; J: TRBJ1-1; V: TRBV21-1; size: few; D: .; DNA: TGTGCCAGCAGCAAAGTAATGGGGGCTTTTAGGAACACTGAAGCTTTCTTT; CDR3: CASSKVMGAFRNTEAFF
length: 16; J: TRBJ2-1; V: TRBV4-3; size: medium-sized; D: TRBD2; DNA: TGCGCCAGCAGCCAAGAAACTAGCGGGGGGTACAATGAGCAGTTCTTC; CDR3: CASSQETSGGYNEQFF
length: 11; J: TRBJ1-1; V: TRBV29-1; size: few; D: .; DNA: TGCAGCGTTGATCGCAGCACTGAAGCTTTCTTT; CDR3: CSVDRSTEAFF